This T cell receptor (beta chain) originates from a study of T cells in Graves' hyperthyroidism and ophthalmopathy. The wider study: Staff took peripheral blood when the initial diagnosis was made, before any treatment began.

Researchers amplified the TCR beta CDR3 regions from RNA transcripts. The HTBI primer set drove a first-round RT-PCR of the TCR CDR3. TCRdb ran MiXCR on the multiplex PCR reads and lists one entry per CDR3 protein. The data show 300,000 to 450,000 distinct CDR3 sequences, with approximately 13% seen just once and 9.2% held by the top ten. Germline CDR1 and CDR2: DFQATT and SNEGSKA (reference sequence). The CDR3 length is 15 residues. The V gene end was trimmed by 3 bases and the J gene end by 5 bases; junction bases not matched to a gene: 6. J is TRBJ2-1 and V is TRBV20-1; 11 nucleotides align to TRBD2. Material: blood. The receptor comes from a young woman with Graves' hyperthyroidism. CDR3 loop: CSASFASGGNNEQFF. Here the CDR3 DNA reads TGCAGTGCTAGCTTCGCTAGCGGGGGGAACAATGAGCAGTTCTTC.